The sequence of this T cell receptor (beta chain) was determined in a study of cytomegalovirus exposure and HLA in healthy donors. Concerning this clone itself: Its specificity is not known.

It was with 60 Vbeta and 13 Jbeta primers that the PCR ran. Method: immunoSEQ multiplex PCR; TCRdb's copy keeps in-frame clones and lacks some. The profile shows roughly 140,000 clones, approximately 78% of them singletons. Study findings and constraints: There was a cluster of highly shared sequence variants that was likely a sequencing artifact. Analyses of presence and absence presupposed an approximately uniform sequencing depth across donors.

This sequence was found in a female donor in good health and CMV-seronegative. Sample: PBMCs.

CDR3 sequence: CASSPGGAREQYF. The CDR3 coding sequence is TGTGCCAGCTCCCCTGGAGGGGCGAGAGAGCAGTACTTC. The rearrangement uses TRBV9 and TRBJ2-7, with D perhaps matching TRBD2 (6 bases). Trimming stripped 7 bases from V and 7 bases from J, with 18 bases between. Germline CDR1 and CDR2: SGDLS and YYNGEE. CDR3 length equals 13 residues. The entire variable domain, with the rest obtained from reference TRBV9 and TRBJ2-7, is as follows: DSGVTQTPKHLITATGQRVTLRCSPRSGDLSVYWYQQSLDQGLQFLIQYYNGEERAKGNILERFSAQQFPDLHSELNLSSLELGDSALYFCASSPGGAREQYFGPGTRLTVT.